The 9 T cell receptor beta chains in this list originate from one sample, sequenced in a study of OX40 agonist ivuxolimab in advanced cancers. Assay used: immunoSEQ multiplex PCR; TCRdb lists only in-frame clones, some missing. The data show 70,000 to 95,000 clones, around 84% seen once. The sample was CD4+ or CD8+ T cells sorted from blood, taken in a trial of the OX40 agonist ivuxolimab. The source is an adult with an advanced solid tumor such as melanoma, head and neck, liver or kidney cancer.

The DNA for the CDR3 is TGTGCCAGCAGTCCGACAGATACCACCTACGAGCAGTACTTC. Its translation is CASSPTDTTYEQYF. This chain joins TRBV2 and TRBJ2-7; maybe TRBD1 (5 bases). In germline, CDR1 is SNHLY, CDR2 FYNNEI. With 5 bases removed from V and 2 bases from J, the gap between germline ends came to 13 bases. This CDR3 is built from 14 residues.

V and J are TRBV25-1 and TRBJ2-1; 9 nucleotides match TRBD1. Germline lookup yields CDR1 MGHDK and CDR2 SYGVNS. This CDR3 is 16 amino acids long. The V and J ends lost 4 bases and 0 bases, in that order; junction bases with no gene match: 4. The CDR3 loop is CASSGTGESSYNEQFF. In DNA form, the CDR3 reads TGTGCCAGCAGTGGGACAGGGGAGAGCTCCTACAATGAGCAGTTCTTC.

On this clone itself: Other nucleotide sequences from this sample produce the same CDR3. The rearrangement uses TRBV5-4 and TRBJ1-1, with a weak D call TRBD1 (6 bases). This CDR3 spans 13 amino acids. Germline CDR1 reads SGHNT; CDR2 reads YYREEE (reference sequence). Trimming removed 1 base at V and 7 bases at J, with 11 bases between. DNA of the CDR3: TGTGCCAGCAGCTTGCAGGGGATCGATGAAGCTTTCTTT. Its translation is CASSLQGIDEAFF.

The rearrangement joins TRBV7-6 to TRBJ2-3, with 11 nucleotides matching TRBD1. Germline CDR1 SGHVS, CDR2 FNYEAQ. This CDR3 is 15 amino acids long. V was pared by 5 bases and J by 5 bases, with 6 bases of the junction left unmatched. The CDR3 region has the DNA TGTGCCAGCAGCCGGGACAGGGGGTTGCAAGATACGCAGTATTTT. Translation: CASSRDRGLQDTQYF.

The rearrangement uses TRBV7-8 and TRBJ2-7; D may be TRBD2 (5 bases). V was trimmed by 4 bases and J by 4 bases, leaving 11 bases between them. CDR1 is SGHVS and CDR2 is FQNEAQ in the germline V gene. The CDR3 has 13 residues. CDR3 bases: TGTGCCAGCAGCTCCGGGGTGCGGTACGAGCAGTACTTC. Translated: CASSSGVRYEQYF.

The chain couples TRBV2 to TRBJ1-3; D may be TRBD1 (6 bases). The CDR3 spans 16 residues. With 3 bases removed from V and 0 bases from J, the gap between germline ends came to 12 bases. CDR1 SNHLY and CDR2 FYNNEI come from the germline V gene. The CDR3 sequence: CASSEGHPTSGNTIYF. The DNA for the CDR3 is TGTGCCAGCAGTGAGGGACACCCAACCTCTGGAAACACCATATATTTT.

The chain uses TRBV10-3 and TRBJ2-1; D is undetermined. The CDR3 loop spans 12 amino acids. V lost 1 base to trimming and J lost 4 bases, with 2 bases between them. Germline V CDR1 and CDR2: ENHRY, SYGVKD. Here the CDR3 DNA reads TGTGCCATCAGTGAGTTATACAATGAGCAGTTCTTC. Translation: CAISELYNEQFF.

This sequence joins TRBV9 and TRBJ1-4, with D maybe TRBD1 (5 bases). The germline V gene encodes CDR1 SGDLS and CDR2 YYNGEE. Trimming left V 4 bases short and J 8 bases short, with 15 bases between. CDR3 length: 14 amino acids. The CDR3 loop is CASSSGVDGEKLFF. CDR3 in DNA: TGTGCCAGCAGCTCGGGGGTGGACGGGGAAAAACTGTTTTTT. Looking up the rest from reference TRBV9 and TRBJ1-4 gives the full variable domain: DSGVTQTPKHLITATGQRVTLRCSPRSGDLSVYWYQQSLDQGLQFLIQYYNGEERAKGNILERFSAQQFPDLHSELNLSSLELGDSALYFCASSSGVDGEKLFFGSGTQLSVL.

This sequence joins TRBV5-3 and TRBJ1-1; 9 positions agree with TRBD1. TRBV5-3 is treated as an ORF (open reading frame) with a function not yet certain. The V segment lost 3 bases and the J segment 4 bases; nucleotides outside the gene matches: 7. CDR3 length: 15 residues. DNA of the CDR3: TGTGCCAGAAGCTCTGGACAGGGGCCGGTCACTGAAGCTTTCTTT. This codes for CARSSGQGPVTEAFF.